This TCR beta chain was found in a study of T cell changes during pregnancy in multiple sclerosis. This clone came up a few times. There are 13 residues in the CDR3. CDR1 and CDR2 from the germline V gene are SQVTM and ANQGSEA. Losses at the gene ends were 3 bases for V and 8 bases for J; bases not matched to a gene: 5. Some clones are missing from TCRdb's copy, which holds only in-frame ones; the method was immunoSEQ multiplex PCR. The table includes roughly 86,000 clones, approximately 92% detected once. This chain links TRBV29-1 with TRBJ2-1; 9 positions match TRBD2. Sample: peripheral blood, taken in the first trimester of pregnancy. The sequence was collected from a female donor with multiple sclerosis, enrolled in a pregnancy study. CDR3 sequence reads: CSVEREGRHEQFF. As DNA, the CDR3 is TGCAGCGTTGAGCGGGAGGGCCGCCATGAGCAGTTCTTC.